Listed here are 5 T cell receptor beta chains from one sample, sequenced in a study of T cell clones after liver transplantation. Profiling relied on immunoSEQ multiplex PCR, and the TCRdb table lists in-frame clones only, not all of them. The repertoire has 55,000 to 75,000 clones, 70% to 80% of them found once; the top ten carry about 2.8%. The source material was CD4+ T cells from blood, sampled at the roughly 15-month timepoint. The receptors shown here come from a human patient who received a liver transplant. Among the T cells, some may be from the graft donor.

V usage is TRBV9 and J usage is TRBJ2-2, with unresolved D. With 5 bases removed from V and 6 bases from J, the gap between germline ends came to 14 bases. There are 14 residues in the CDR3. Per germline, CDR1 SGDLS and CDR2 YYNGEE. CDR3 residues: CASRPGSVPGELFF. The CDR3 DNA is TGTGCCAGCAGACCCGGATCCGTGCCCGGGGAGCTGTTTTTT.

V gene TRBV19 combines with J gene TRBJ1-2; 7 bases agree with TRBD1. The ends lost 4 bases at V and 6 bases at J; junction bases unmatched: 14. The V gene's germline CDR1 is LNHDA and CDR2 SQIVND (reference sequence). The CDR3 extends over 16 amino acids. The CDR3 is CASSTGAGTDHNGYTF. The CDR3 DNA reads as TGTGCCAGTAGTACCGGGGCCGGGACAGATCATAATGGCTACACCTTC.

This clone was seen only once. The chain combines TRBV5-1 with TRBJ1-2; 7 positions agree with TRBD1. V shed 4 bases and J 6 bases; nucleotides not matched to a gene: 6. The CDR3 is 13 residues long. The V gene's germline CDR1 is SGHRS and CDR2 YFSETQ. CDR3 region: CASSPGQQDGYTF. The CDR3 DNA follows: TGCGCCAGCAGCCCGGGACAGCAGGATGGCTACACCTTC.

The rearrangement joins TRBV30 to TRBJ2-1, with 11 bases fitting TRBD2. CDR1 is GTSNPN, CDR2 SVGIG, per germline (reference sequence). The CDR3 has 14 residues. The V segment lost 7 bases and the J segment 9 bases; nucleotides outside the gene matches: 11. CDR3 loop: CALLISGRASEQFF. The CDR3 nucleotides are TGTGCCTTACTGATTAGCGGGAGGGCCTCTGAGCAGTTCTTC.

The chain couples TRBV6-1 to TRBJ2-6; D is unresolved. From germline, CDR1 is MNHNS and CDR2 SASEGT. Trimming pared 4 bases from V and 0 bases from J, leaving 10 bases between. The CDR3 totals 16 residues. The CDR3 reads CASSGQFLSGANVLTF. As DNA, the CDR3 is TGTGCCAGCAGTGGCCAGTTTCTCTCTGGGGCCAACGTCCTGACTTTC.